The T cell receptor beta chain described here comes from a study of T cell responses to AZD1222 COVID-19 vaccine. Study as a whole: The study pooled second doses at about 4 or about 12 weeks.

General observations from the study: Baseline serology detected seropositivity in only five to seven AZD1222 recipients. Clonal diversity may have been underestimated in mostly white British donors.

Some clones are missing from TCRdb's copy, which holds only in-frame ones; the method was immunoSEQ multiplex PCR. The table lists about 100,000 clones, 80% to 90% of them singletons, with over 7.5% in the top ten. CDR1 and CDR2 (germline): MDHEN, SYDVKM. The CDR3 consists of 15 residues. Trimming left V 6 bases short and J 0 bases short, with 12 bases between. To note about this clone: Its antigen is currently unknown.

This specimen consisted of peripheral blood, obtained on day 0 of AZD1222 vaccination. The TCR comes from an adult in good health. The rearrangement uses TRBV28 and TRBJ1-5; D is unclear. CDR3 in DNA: TGTGCCAGCAGGATCGCCCCTCTTAGCAATCAGCCCCAGCATTTT. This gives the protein CASRIAPLSNQPQHF. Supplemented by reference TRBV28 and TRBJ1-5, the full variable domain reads DVKVTQSSRYLVKRTGEKVFLECVQDMDHENMFWYRQDPGLGLRLIYFSYDVKMKEKGDIPEGYSVSREKKERFSLILESASTNQTSMYLCASRIAPLSNQPQHFGDGTRLSIL.